This T cell receptor beta chain is drawn from a study of T cells in women clearing cervical HPV infection. Study-wide background: Case blood drawn at lesion detection; control blood after infection cleared.

Study-wide results and caveats: Controls had more TRBV6-7 (about 0.16%) than cases (approximately 0.11%). Effector/memory and HPV-specific T cells were not isolated, and association timing is unknown.

Clones were read by immunoSEQ multiplex PCR, and TCRdb kept only the in-frame ones, dropping some. This sample's table has 25,000 to 35,000 clones. The length of the CDR3 is 15 residues. Germline CDR1 and CDR2: LGHDT and YNNKEL (reference sequence). Trimming at V came to 4 bases and at J to 0 bases, leaving 5 bases not matched to a gene. Regarding this clone: Its antigen is still unknown. The read comes to an end 3 residues before the CDR3 does, leaving the germline J gene to fill in the end.

The sample consisted of blood buffy coat. The V call is TRBV3-1 (or the pseudogene TRBV3-2), the J call TRBJ1-2, with 7 nucleotides matching TRBD1. This TCR derives from a woman between 18 and 75 years old with a cervical HPV16 infection that either progressed to CIN3+ or cleared (not recorded which). This CDR3 is CASSLSGGTNYGYTF. The CDR3 bases that were read are TGTGCCAGCAGCCTCTCAGGGGGGACTAACTATGGC.